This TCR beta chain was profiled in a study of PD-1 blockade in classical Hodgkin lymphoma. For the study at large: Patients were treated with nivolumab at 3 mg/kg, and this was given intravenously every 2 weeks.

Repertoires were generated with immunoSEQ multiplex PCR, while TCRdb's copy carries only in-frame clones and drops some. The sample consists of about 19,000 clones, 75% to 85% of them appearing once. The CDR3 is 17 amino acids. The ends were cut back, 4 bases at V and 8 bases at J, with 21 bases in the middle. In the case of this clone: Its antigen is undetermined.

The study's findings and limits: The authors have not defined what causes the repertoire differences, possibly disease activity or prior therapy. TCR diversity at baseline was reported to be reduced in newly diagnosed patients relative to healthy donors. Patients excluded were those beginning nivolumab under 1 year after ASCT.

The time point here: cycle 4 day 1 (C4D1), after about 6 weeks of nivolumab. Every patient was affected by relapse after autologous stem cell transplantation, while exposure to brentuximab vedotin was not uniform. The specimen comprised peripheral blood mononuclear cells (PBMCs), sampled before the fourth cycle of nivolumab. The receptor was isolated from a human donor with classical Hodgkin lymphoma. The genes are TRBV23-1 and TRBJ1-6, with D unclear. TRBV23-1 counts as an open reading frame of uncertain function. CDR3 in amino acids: CASSPKGFFYSDSPLHF. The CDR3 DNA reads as TGCGCCAGCAGTCCTAAAGGGTTTTTCTACAGCGATTCACCCCTCCACTTT.